This T cell receptor beta chain stems from a study of identical twins. This CDR3 has 12 amino acids. Germline CDR1 SQVTM, CDR2 ANQGSEA. Deletions cut 4 bases from V and 4 bases from J, with 8 bases between. TCRdb re-called the 5' RACE reads with MiXCR, one entry per CDR3 protein. This sample has some 710,000 distinct CDR3 sequences, with approximately 6.1% found just once. This receptor was taken from a man aged 18 to 30 in good health. Sequenced material: naive T cells sorted from blood. V usage is TRBV29-1 and J usage is TRBJ2-1; no clear D. The CDR3 nucleotides read TGCAGCGTTGCCTGGGGTTACAATGAGCAGTTCTTC. Translated, it gives CSVAWGYNEQFF.